The next 21 T cell receptor beta chains were all read from a single sample in a study of low-dose radiotherapy and immunotherapy resistance in tumors. Gene-specific TRAV and TRBV primers were used for first-strand cDNA, covering alpha and beta chains. It was with a constant-region primer and a V-primer adapter that TCRs were amplified over roughly 18 PCR cycles. TCRdb analysed the reads with MiXCR anew, one entry per CDR3 protein. The sample has about 15,000 distinct CDR3 sequences, roughly 50% seen once; the top ten hold 3% to 4%. The receptors were sampled from a human donor with advanced metastatic prostate, ovarian, gallbladder or colorectal cancer (not recorded which). This table probably holds off-target reads from a library built for another chain.

This clonotype came up a few times. This chain connects TRBV6-1 to TRBJ1-5, with a weak D call TRBD1 (5 bases). CDR1 and CDR2 from the germline V gene are MNHNS and SASEGT. The V and J ends lost 3 bases and 6 bases respectively, with 15 bases between them. The CDR3 has 15 amino acids. The CDR3, as DNA: TGTGCCAGCAGTGATCGGGGAACAGGCAGTCAGCCCCAGCATTTT. Translating it yields CASSDRGTGSQPQHF.

This clonotype was recorded a few times. The chain recombines TRBV11-2 with TRBJ2-1; the D gene could be TRBD1 or TRBD2 (6 bases each). Germline values: CDR1 SGHAT, CDR2 FQNNGV. The V end lost 5 bases, the J end lost 5 bases, and 22 bases lay between the germline ends. CDR3 length: 17 residues. CDR3 residues: CASSRYGMGGENNEQFF. The CDR3 DNA is TGTGCCAGCAGCCGCTATGGTATGGGGGGCGAGAACAATGAGCAGTTCTTC.

This rearrangement joins TRBV4-2 to TRBJ2-1; 16 bases align to TRBD2. V lost 4 bases to trimming and J lost 2 bases; unmatched junction nucleotides: 2. Germline lookup yields CDR1 LGHNA and CDR2 YNFKEQ. This CDR3 region has 17 residues. The DNA of the CDR3 is TGTGCCAGCAGCCCCGGGACTAGCGGGGGGGCCTACAATGAGCAGTTCTTC. It encodes CASSPGTSGGAYNEQFF.

This clonotype was detected a few times. The chain employs TRBV28 and TRBJ2-5; D is perhaps TRBD1 (5 bases). The germline CDR1 and CDR2 sequences are MDHEN and SYDVKM. Trimming removed 8 bases at V and 0 bases at J, with 16 bases between. CDR3 length: 15 residues. The CDR3 DNA sequence: TGTGCCAGCCGCTGGTTTCGGACAAACCAAGAGACCCAGTACTTC. It encodes CASRWFRTNQETQYF.

There are a few counts of this clonotype. This chain uses TRBV18 with TRBJ1-5, with 7 bases lining up with TRBD1. The CDR3 totals 16 residues. Germline V CDR1 and CDR2: KGHSH, LQKENI. Losses at the gene ends were 0 bases for V and 6 bases for J; bases not matched to a gene: 8. The CDR3 coding sequence is TGTGCCAGCTCACCACCGCTGACAGGGTTTATTCAGCCCCAGCATTTT. Its protein is CASSPPLTGFIQPQHF.

The V and J genes are TRBV5-6 and TRBJ1-1, with D tentatively TRBD1 (5 bases). The CDR3 totals 14 residues. Germline V lookup: CDR1 SGHDT, CDR2 YYEEEE. Deletions cut 3 bases from V and 2 bases from J, with 11 bases between. The CDR3 region is CASSWGPSNTEAFF. For the CDR3, the DNA is TGTGCCAGCAGCTGGGGACCCTCCAACACTGAAGCTTTCTTT.

This clonotype was picked up one time. This rearrangement joins TRBV3-1 to TRBJ2-7; D is possibly TRBD1 (6 bases). This CDR3 is 18 amino acids long. Trimming shortened V by 1 base and J by 2 bases, and 21 bases separated the two germline ends. CDR1 and CDR2 (germline): LGHDT, YNNKEL (reference sequence). The CDR3, as DNA: TGTGCCAGCAGCCAAGCCCGGTCTACAGGGACCAAGCCCTACGAGCAGTACTTC. Translation gives CASSQARSTGTKPYEQYF.

The chain links TRBV6-2 or TRBV6-3 to TRBJ2-5; 8 nucleotides agree with TRBD1. Germline V gene sequence: CDR1 MNHEY, CDR2 SVGEGT. The V gene end was trimmed by 4 bases and the J gene end by 5 bases; junction bases not matched to a gene: 3. This CDR3 is 13 amino acids long. DNA of the CDR3: TGTGCCAGCAGTTTTCACAGGGGGGAGACCCAGTACTTC. Its protein is CASSFHRGETQYF.

This chain joins TRBV14 and TRBJ2-7; D uncertain. The CDR3 loop spans 15 amino acids. Germline CDR1 is SGHDN and CDR2 is FVKESK. V was cut by 4 bases and J by 0 bases, with 13 bases left in between. CDR3 sequence (DNA): TGTGCCAGCAGCCCGGCCCGGCTTTTCTCCTACGAGCAGTACTTC. This codes for CASSPARLFSYEQYF.

This clonotype was detected once. The genes are TRBV28 and TRBJ2-7; D call uncertain. The germline V gene encodes CDR1 MDHEN and CDR2 SYDVKM. The germline V and J ends were trimmed by 1 base and 1 base, with 5 bases remaining between them. The CDR3 consists of 13 residues. The CDR3 reads CASSLSTSYEQYF. The CDR3 bases are TGTGCCAGCAGTTTATCGACATCCTACGAGCAGTACTTC.

The chain uses TRBV7-9 and TRBJ1-1; 7 nucleotides align to TRBD1. V lost 5 bases and J lost 3; bases outside the gene matches: 6. CDR3 length: 14 residues. Germline CDR1 SEHNR, CDR2 FQNEAQ (reference sequence). CDR3: CASSLFTGDTEAFF. As DNA, the CDR3 is TGTGCCAGCAGCCTATTTACAGGGGACACTGAAGCTTTCTTT.

This clonotype was seen only a few times. The J gene is TRBJ2-4, the V gene TRBV7-9; 11 nucleotides match TRBD1. CDR3 length: 21 residues. CDR1 and CDR2 (germline): SEHNR, FQNEAQ (reference sequence). J gave up 8 bases and V 1 base, and 22 bases lay outside the gene matches. CDR3 bases: TGTGCCAGCAGCTTAGGAGAAGCGGATGGTGCGGACAGGGGGCGCAGGGACATTCAGTACTTC. Translating it yields CASSLGEADGADRGRRDIQYF.

The chain is built from TRBV7-2 and TRBJ2-1, with D hard to call. CDR3 size: 13 residues. With 2 bases removed from V and 3 bases from J, the gap between germline ends came to 5 bases. Germline CDR1 is SGHTA and CDR2 is FQGNSA. CDR3 protein: CASSLPNYNEQFF. DNA for the CDR3: TGTGCCAGCAGCTTACCAAACTACAATGAGCAGTTCTTC.

The CDR3 sequence is CASSLAGGDTQYF. Written as DNA, the CDR3 is TGTGCCAGCAGCTTAGCAGGGGGAGATACGCAGTATTTT. The J gene is TRBJ2-3, the V gene TRBV11-1; TRBD1 might be the D (6 bases). Germline-derived CDR1 and CDR2 are SGHAT and FQDESV (reference sequence). V dropped 0 bases and J dropped 5 bases, with 6 bases sitting between them. CDR3 length equals 13 residues.

The J gene is TRBJ2-7, the V gene TRBV10-3; TRBD2 matches 11 bases. The CDR3 covers 16 residues. Germline V gives CDR1 ENHRY, CDR2 SYGVKD. V shed 4 bases and J 0 bases; nucleotides not matched to a gene: 5. CDR3: CAISATSGGGSYEQYF. The CDR3 DNA reads as TGTGCCATCAGTGCCACTAGCGGGGGTGGCTCCTACGAGCAGTACTTC.

The chain carries TRBV6-2 or TRBV6-3 and TRBJ2-1, with 7 bases that match TRBD2. Unmatched junction bases numbered 12, after V lost 1 base and J lost 6 bases. Germline V gives CDR1 MNHEY, CDR2 SVGEGT. The CDR3 extends over 17 amino acids. In DNA form, the CDR3 reads TGTGCCAGCAGTTACTGGTCACTCCGAGCGGGACCCAATGAGCAGTTCTTC. Encoded protein: CASSYWSLRAGPNEQFF.

V usage is TRBV29-1 and J usage is TRBJ1-1, with TRBD1 matching over 7 bases. V was pared by 6 bases and J by 7 bases, with 11 bases of the junction left unmatched. This CDR3 spans 13 amino acids. Per the germline V gene, CDR1 is SQVTM and CDR2 is ANQGSEA. The CDR3 nucleotides read TGCAGCGTGGACCCCACAGGGGACGGTGAAGCTTTCTTT. This translates into CSVDPTGDGEAFF.

The chain has TRBV5-1 and TRBJ2-7; 10 bases are a match to TRBD1. This CDR3 contains 14 residues. Losses at the gene ends were 2 bases for V and 3 bases for J; bases not matched to a gene: 2. Germline CDR1 is SGHRS and CDR2 is YFSETQ. The CDR3, as DNA: TGCGCCAGCAGCTTCGGGACAGGGGTCTACGAGCAGTACTTC. Translated, it gives CASSFGTGVYEQYF.

This clonotype was seen once. CDR3 DNA: TGTGCCAGCAGGACAGGGTCTGGCACAGATACGCAGTATTTT. This sequence encodes CASRTGSGTDTQYF. The chain couples TRBV13 to TRBJ2-3; TRBD1 agrees at 7 bases. The J segment lost 1 base and the V segment lost 6 bases, leaving 4 bases of the junction unmatched. The CDR3 loop spans 14 amino acids. The germline V gene encodes CDR1 PRHDT and CDR2 FYEKMQ (reference sequence).

The rearrangement joins TRBV28 to TRBJ1-2; D is ambiguous. The CDR3 length is 13 residues. Trimming pared 3 bases from V and 3 bases from J, leaving 8 bases between. The V gene's germline CDR1 is MDHEN and CDR2 SYDVKM. CDR3 loop: CASSFREDYGYTF. Here the CDR3 DNA reads TGTGCCAGCAGTTTTAGGGAAGACTATGGCTACACCTTC.

This clonotype was observed a few times. The chain combines TRBV5-4 with TRBJ2-1; TRBD2 might be the D (6 bases). Looked up from germline, CDR1 is SGHNT and CDR2 is YYREEE (reference sequence). The CDR3 runs 14 residues. Trimming shortened V by 4 bases and J by 12 bases, and 20 bases separated the two germline ends. The CDR3 here is CASSIRRTPEGQFF. In DNA, the CDR3 is TGTGCCAGCAGCATCCGACGGACTCCGGAGGGGCAGTTCTTC.